This is a list of T cell receptor beta chains from one sample in a study of cytomegalovirus exposure and HLA in healthy donors. The protocol was immunoSEQ multiplex PCR, while the TCRdb copy is restricted to in-frame clones and leaves out a portion. The table lists about 110,000 clones, roughly 69% of them singletons. The sequencing sample was made of PBMCs. All receptors derive from a young woman in good health and CMV-seronegative. The CDR3 runs from the conserved cysteine through the conserved F or W. D genes are given only for firm matches.

d_gene: TRBD2
j_gene: TRBJ2-7
v_gene: TRBV19
CDR3aa: CASRRGAGGAYEQYF
CDR3nt: TGTGCCAGTAGGAGAGGAGCGGGAGGGGCCTACGAGCAGTACTTC

d_gene: NA
j_gene: TRBJ2-1
v_gene: TRBV29-1
CDR3aa: CSVDATETSSYNEQFF
CDR3nt: TGCAGCGTTGACGCGACGGAAACTAGCTCCTACAATGAGCAGTTCTTC

d_gene: TRBD2
j_gene: TRBJ2-2
v_gene: TRBV5-6
CDR3aa: CASTETIERERENTGELFF
CDR3nt: TGTGCCAGCACCGAAACCATAGAGCGGGAGAGGGAGAACACCGGGGAGCTGTTTTTT

d_gene: NA
j_gene: TRBJ2-7
v_gene: TRBV11-2
CDR3aa: CASSLVGSYEQYF
CDR3nt: TGTGCCAGCAGCTTAGTCGGCTCCTACGAGCAGTACTTC

d_gene: NA
j_gene: TRBJ1-2
v_gene: TRBV27
CDR3aa: CASGGTPMRGYTF
CDR3nt: TGTGCCAGCGGCGGGACCCCCATGCGTGGCTACACCTTC

d_gene: NA
j_gene: TRBJ1-3
v_gene: TRBV28
CDR3aa: CASSLAVYSGNTIYF
CDR3nt: TGTGCCAGCAGTTTGGCCGTGTACTCTGGAAACACCATATATTTT

d_gene: NA
j_gene: TRBJ1-2
v_gene: TRBV2
CDR3aa: CASSERTAYGYTF
CDR3nt: TGTGCCAGCAGTGAAAGGACAGCCTATGGCTACACCTTC

d_gene: TRBD1
j_gene: TRBJ1-5
v_gene: TRBV30
CDR3aa: CAWSPDRGYQPQHF
CDR3nt: TGTGCCTGGAGTCCTGACAGGGGGTATCAGCCCCAGCATTTT

d_gene: NA
j_gene: TRBJ2-1
v_gene: TRBV7-9
CDR3aa: CAIIGAGGDYNEQFF
CDR3nt: TGTGCCATAATAGGAGCCGGAGGAGACTACAATGAGCAGTTCTTC

d_gene: NA
j_gene: TRBJ2-1
v_gene: TRBV7-2
CDR3aa: CASSLGRFSYNEQFF
CDR3nt: TGTGCCAGCAGCTTAGGGCGGTTCTCCTACAATGAGCAGTTCTTC

d_gene: NA
j_gene: TRBJ1-1
v_gene: TRBV7-9
CDR3aa: CASSRTNSMNTEAFF
CDR3nt: TGTGCCAGCAGCCGGACAAATTCAATGAACACTGAAGCTTTCTTT

d_gene: NA
j_gene: TRBJ2-7
v_gene: TRBV7-8
CDR3aa: CASSLVASRTYEQYF
CDR3nt: TGTGCCAGCAGCTTAGTGGCTAGCCGGACCTACGAGCAGTACTTC